This T cell receptor (beta chain) was captured by sequencing in a study of cytomegalovirus exposure and HLA in healthy donors. It was with 60 Vbeta and 13 Jbeta primers that the PCR ran. The assay was immunoSEQ multiplex PCR, and TCRdb's table has in-frame clones only and misses some. Altogether around 140,000 clones are present, approximately 57% being singletons, with the ten largest covering about 1.8%. The V and J ends lost 9 bases and 5 bases, in that order; junction bases with no gene match: 6. This CDR3 region has 13 residues. Per germline, CDR1 LNHDA and CDR2 SQIVND (reference sequence). This clone was seen more than once but under ten times.

The source is a male donor in good health and CMV-seronegative. The chain uses TRBV19 and TRBJ2-7; 11 nucleotides align to TRBD1. The sequenced sample consisted of PBMCs. As DNA, the CDR3 is TGTGCCAGCAGCGGGACAGGGGGGCACGAGCAGTACTTC. Amino acids: CASSGTGGHEQYF.